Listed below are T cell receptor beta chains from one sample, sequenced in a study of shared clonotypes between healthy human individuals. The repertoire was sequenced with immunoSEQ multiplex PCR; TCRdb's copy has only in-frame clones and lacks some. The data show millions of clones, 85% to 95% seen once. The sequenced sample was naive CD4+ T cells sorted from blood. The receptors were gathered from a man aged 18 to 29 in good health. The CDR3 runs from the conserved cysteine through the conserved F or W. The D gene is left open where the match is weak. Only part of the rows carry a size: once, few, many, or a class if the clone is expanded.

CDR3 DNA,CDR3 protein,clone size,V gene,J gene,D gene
TGTGCCAGCAGCTTAGGCCAGCGGGAGGCCTACGAGCAGTACTTC,CASSLGQREAYEQYF,-,TRBV5-4,TRBJ2-7,TRBD2
TGTGCCAGCAGCCTCCACGGACCGAACACTGAAGCTTTCTTT,CASSLHGPNTEAFF,once,TRBV7-9,TRBJ1-1,-
TGTGCCATCAGTGACGGGACCACCCAGTACTTC,CAISDGTTQYF,-,TRBV10-3,TRBJ2-5,-
TGTGCTAGTGGTTGGACAGGGAACACCGGGGAGCTGTTTTTT,CASGWTGNTGELFF,-,TRBV12-5,TRBJ2-2,TRBD1
TGTGCCAGCAGCTTAGCGGGGGGGTGGTCTCAAGAGACCCAGTACTTC,CASSLAGGWSQETQYF,-,TRBV5-4,TRBJ2-5,TRBD2
TGTGCCAGTACCAGGGGTACTAACACTGAAGCTTTCTTT,CASTRGTNTEAFF,-,TRBV19,TRBJ1-1,-
TGTGCCAGCAGCTCGGGCCTCTTGAACACTGAAGCTTTCTTT,CASSSGLLNTEAFF,-,TRBV5-6,TRBJ1-1,-
TGTGCCAGCAGTACGACAGGGGCTGGAAACACCATATATTTT,CASSTTGAGNTIYF,-,TRBV6-6,TRBJ1-3,TRBD1
TGTGCCAGCAGCCCAGCGAGACTGGGCACAGATACGCAGTATTTT,CASSPARLGTDTQYF,-,TRBV7-9,TRBJ2-3,-
TGTGCCTGGAGTGTTATAACTAGCGGGACCCCGGGTACGCAGTATTTT,CAWSVITSGTPGTQYF,once,TRBV30,TRBJ2-3,TRBD2
TGTGCCAGCAGCTCATCGCTGAACACTGAAGCTTTCTTT,CASSSSLNTEAFF,-,TRBV7-2,TRBJ1-1,-
TGTGCCAGCAGTTTGTCAGGACCCTCCTACAATGAGCAGTTCTTC,CASSLSGPSYNEQFF,once,TRBV28,TRBJ2-1,-
TGTGCCCAACGGGCTAGCGGGACAGATACGCAGTATTTT,CAQRASGTDTQYF,-,TRBV10-3,TRBJ2-3,TRBD2
TGCGCCAGCAGCTGGGGGACAGGCGAGCAGTACTTC,CASSWGTGEQYF,-,TRBV5-1,TRBJ2-7,TRBD1
TGTGCCTGGTCTTCCCAGGGGCGGGAAAAACTGTTTTTT,CAWSSQGREKLFF,once,TRBV30,TRBJ1-4,-
TGTGCCATCAAGGAGTGGACGGATAATGAAGCTTTCTTT,CAIKEWTDNEAFF,-,TRBV10-3,TRBJ1-1,-
TGCGCCAGCAGCTTTGGTAGGGTGGCAGATACGCAGTATTTT,CASSFGRVADTQYF,-,TRBV5-1,TRBJ2-3,-
TGTGCCAGTAGTATCCGGGACTCCCACTACGAGCAGTACTTC,CASSIRDSHYEQYF,-,TRBV19,TRBJ2-7,-
TGTGCCAGCAGCTACCACAGGGGTGATGAGCAGTTCTTC,CASSYHRGDEQFF,-,TRBV5-8,TRBJ2-1,TRBD1
TGCGCCAGCAGCTTGTGGGGCCAGGACACTGAAGCTTTCTTT,CASSLWGQDTEAFF,-,TRBV5-1,TRBJ1-1,-
TGTGCCAGCAGAGAGGGGACGTGGGGCTACACCTTC,CASREGTWGYTF,-,TRBV2,TRBJ1-2,-
TGTGCCATCAGTGAGTCTACAGGGGCTAATGAAAAACTGTTTTTT,CAISESTGANEKLFF,-,TRBV10-3,TRBJ1-4,TRBD1
TGTGCCAGGGGGGCCTTCGATGAGCAGTTCTTC,CARGAFDEQFF,-,TRBV2,TRBJ2-1,-